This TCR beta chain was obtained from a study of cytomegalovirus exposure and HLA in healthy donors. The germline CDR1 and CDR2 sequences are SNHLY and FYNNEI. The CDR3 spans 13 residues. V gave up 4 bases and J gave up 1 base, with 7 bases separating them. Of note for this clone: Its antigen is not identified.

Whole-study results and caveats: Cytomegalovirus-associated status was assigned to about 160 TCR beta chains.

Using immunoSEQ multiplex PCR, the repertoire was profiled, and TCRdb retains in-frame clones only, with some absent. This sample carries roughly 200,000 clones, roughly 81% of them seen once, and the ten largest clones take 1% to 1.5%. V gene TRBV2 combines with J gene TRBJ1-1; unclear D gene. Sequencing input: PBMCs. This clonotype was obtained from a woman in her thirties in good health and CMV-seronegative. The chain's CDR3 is CASSVTPNTEAFF. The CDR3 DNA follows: TGTGCCAGCAGTGTGACACCGAACACTGAAGCTTTCTTT. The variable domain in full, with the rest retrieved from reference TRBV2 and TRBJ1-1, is EPEVTQTPSHQVTQMGQEVILRCVPISNHLYFYWYRQILGQKVEFLVSFYNNEISEKSEIFDDQFSVERPDGSNFTLKIRSTKLEDSAMYFCASSVTPNTEAFFGQGTRLTVV.